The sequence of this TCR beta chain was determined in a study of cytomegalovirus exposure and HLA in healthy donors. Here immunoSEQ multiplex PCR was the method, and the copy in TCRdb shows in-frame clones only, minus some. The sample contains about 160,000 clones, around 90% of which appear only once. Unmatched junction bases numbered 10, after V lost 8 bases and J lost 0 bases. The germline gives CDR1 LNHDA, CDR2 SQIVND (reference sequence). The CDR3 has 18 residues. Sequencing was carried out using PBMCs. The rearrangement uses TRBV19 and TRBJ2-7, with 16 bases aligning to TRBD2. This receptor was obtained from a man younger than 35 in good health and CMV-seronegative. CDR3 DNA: TGTGCCAGTTCCCCGGGACTAGCGGGAGGGAAAAGCTCCTACGAGCAGTACTTC. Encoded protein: CASSPGLAGGKSSYEQYF.